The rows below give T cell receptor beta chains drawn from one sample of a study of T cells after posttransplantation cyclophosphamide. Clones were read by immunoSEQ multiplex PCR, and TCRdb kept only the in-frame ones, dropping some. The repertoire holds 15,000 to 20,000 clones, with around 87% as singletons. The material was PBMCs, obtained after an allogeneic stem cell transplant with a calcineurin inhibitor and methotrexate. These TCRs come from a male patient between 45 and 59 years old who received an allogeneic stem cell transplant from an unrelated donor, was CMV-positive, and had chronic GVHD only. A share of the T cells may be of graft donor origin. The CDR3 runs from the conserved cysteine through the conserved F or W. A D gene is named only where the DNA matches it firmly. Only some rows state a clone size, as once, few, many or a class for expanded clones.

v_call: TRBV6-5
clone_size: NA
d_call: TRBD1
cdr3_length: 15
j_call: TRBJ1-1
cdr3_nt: TGTGCCAGCAGTTACCAGACAGGGGTCAACACTGAAGCTTTCTTT
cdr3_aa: CASSYQTGVNTEAFF

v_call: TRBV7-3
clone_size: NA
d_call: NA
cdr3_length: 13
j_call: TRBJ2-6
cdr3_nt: TGTGCCAGCAGTCCATCTGGGGCCAACGTCCTGACTTTC
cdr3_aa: CASSPSGANVLTF

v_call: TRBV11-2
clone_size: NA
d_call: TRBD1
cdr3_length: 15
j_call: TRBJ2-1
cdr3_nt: TGTGCCAGCAGCCAAGGGACAGGGGGAGAGAATGAGCAGTTCTTC
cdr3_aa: CASSQGTGGENEQFF

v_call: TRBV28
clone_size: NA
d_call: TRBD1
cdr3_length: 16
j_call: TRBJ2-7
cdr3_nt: TGTGCCAGCAGTACCCCGGGACAGGGGGTAACCTACGAGCAGTACTTC
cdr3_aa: CASSTPGQGVTYEQYF

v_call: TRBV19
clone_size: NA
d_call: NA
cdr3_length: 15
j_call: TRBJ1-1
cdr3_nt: TGTGCCAGTTCTTTAAGCAGCGGGGGGAACACTGAAGCTTTCTTT
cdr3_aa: CASSLSSGGNTEAFF

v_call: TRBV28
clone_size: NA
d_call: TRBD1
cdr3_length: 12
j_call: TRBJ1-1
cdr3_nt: TGTGCCAGCACCGACAGGGGGACTGAAGCTTTCTTT
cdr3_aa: CASTDRGTEAFF

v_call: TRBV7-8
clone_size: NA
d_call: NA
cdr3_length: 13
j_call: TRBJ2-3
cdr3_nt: TGTGCCAGCAGCTTCGGTCCGACAGATACGCAGTATTTT
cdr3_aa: CASSFGPTDTQYF

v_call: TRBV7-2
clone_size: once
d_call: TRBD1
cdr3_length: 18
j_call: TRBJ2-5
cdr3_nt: TGTGCCAGCAGCTTAAGGGGGCGAAGGGCCCACTCCCAAGAGACCCAGTACTTC
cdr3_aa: CASSLRGRRAHSQETQYF

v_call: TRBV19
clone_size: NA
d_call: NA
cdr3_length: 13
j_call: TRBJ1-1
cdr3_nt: TGTGCCAGTAGCACCTTTACCCGGAGAGAAGCTTTCTTT
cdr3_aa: CASSTFTRREAFF

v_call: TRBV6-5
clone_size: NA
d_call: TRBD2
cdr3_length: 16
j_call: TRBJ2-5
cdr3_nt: TGTGCCAGCAGTTACTCTAGCGGGGGGGCCTGGGAGACCCAGTACTTC
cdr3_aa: CASSYSSGGAWETQYF

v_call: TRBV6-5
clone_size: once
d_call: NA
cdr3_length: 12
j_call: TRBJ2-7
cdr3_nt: TGTGCCAGCCGGGAGTTCTCCTACGAGCAGTACTTC
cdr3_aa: CASREFSYEQYF

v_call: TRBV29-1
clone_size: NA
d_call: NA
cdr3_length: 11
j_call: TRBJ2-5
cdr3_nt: TGCAGCGTGCCTACAGGAGAGACCCAGTACTTC
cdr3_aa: CSVPTGETQYF

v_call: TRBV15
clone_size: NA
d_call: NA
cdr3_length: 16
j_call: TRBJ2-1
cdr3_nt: TGTGCCACCAGCAGAGTCCGGGAGTCCACCTACAATGAGCAGTTCTTC
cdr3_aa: CATSRVRESTYNEQFF

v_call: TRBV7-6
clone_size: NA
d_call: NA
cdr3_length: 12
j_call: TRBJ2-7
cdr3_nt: TGTGCCAGCAGCTTAGAGGGGCTCGAGCAGTACTTC
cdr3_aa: CASSLEGLEQYF

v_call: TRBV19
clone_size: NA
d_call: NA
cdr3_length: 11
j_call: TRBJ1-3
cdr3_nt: TGTGCCAGTAGTATGACATACACCATATATTTT
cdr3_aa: CASSMTYTIYF

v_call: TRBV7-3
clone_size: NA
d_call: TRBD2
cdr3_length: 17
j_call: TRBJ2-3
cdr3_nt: TGTGCCAGCAGCTTAATGGGTGGACTAGCGGGAGGGGATACGCAGTATTTT
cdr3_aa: CASSLMGGLAGGDTQYF

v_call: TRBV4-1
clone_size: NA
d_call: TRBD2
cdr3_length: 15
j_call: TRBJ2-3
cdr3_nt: TGCGCCAGCAGCCCGTCAGCGGGGGGTACAGATACGCAGTATTTT
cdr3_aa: CASSPSAGGTDTQYF

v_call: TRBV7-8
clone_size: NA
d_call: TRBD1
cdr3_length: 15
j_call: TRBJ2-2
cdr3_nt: TGTGCCAGCAGCGATCGGACAGGGGGTGCCGGGGAGCTGTTTTTT
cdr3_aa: CASSDRTGGAGELFF

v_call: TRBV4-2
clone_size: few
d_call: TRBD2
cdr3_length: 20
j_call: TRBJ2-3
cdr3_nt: TGTGCCAGCAGCCAAGATCTGGGACTAGCGGGGGACCAACATACAGATACGCAGTATTTT
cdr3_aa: CASSQDLGLAGDQHTDTQYF

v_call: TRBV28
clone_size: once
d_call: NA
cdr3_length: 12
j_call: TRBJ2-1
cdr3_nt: TGTGCCAGCAGTTTGGGAGAAGGAGAGCAGTTCTTC
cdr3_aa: CASSLGEGEQFF

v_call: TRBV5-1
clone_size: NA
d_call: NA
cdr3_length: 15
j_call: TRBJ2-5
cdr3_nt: TGCGCCAGCAGCCCTGGCGGGGGCATGGAAGAGACCCAGTACTTC
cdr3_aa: CASSPGGGMEETQYF

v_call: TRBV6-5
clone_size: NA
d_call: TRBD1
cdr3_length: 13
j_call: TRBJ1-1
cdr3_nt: TGTGCCAGCAGTTACTCGCGGACAGGGAGGGCTTTCTTT
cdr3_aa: CASSYSRTGRAFF

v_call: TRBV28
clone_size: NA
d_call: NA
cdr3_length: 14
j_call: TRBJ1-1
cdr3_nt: TGTGCCAGCAGTCGCCATCGACAGAACACTGAAGCTTTCTTT
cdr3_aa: CASSRHRQNTEAFF

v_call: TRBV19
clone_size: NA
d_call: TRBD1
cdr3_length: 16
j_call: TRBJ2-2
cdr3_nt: TGTGCCAGCACCTCAGTTAGGGGGCGAAACACCGGGGAGCTGTTTTTT
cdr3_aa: CASTSVRGRNTGELFF

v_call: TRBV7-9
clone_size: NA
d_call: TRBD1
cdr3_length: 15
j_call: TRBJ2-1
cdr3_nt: TGTGCCAGCAGCTTTCGACAGGGGGCCTACAATGAGCAGTTCTTC
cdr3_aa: CASSFRQGAYNEQFF

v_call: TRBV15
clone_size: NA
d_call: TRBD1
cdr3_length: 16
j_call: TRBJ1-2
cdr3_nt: TGTGCCACCAGCAGAGCGGGACAGGGGTACGTCGGGGGCTACACCTTC
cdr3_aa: CATSRAGQGYVGGYTF

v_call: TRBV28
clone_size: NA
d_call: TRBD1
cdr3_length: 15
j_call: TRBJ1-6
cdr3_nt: TGTGCCAGCAGTTTAGGGGACAGTTACAATTCACCCCTCCACTTT
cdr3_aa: CASSLGDSYNSPLHF

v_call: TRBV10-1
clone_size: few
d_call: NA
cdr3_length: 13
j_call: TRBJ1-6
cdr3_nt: TGCGCCAGCAGTCCAGGGTTATCTTCACCCCTCCACTTT
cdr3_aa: CASSPGLSSPLHF

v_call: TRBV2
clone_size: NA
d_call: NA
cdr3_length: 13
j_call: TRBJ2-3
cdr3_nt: TGTGCCAGCAACAGGGAAAGCACAGATACGCAGTATTTT
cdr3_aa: CASNRESTDTQYF

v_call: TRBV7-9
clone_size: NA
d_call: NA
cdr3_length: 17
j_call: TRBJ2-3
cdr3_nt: TGTGCCAGCAGCCACGTCCCAGGGTTAGGGGACACAGATACGCAGTATTTT
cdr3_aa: CASSHVPGLGDTDTQYF

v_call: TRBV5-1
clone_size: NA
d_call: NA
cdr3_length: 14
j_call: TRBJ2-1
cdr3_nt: TGCGCCAGCAGCTCCTTACTGTACTACAATGAGCAGTTCTTC
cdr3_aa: CASSSLLYYNEQFF

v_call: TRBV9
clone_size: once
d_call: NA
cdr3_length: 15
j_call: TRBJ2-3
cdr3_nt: TGTGCCAGCAGCGCCGCGCCCCCACCCACAGATACGCAGTATTTT
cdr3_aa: CASSAAPPPTDTQYF